The present T cell receptor (beta chain) was sequenced within a study of T cells in tumors after PD-1 blockade. Study overall: Treatment was either pembrolizumab 200 mg every 3 weeks or cemiplimab 350 mg every 2 weeks.

Template: tumor biopsy or peripheral blood genomic DNA, roughly 550-6,500 ng per sample. Overall study results and limits: Some novel exhausted tumor clones appeared in pre-treatment blood, suggesting peripheral recruitment.

The table came from immunoSEQ multiplex PCR; TCRdb's copy has only in-frame clones and leaves some out. The repertoire includes 60,000 to 75,000 clones, over 65% of them detected once, and roughly 4.7% sits in the top ten. On this clone itself: Antigen unknown.

V lost 1 base, J lost 2 bases, and 16 bases stayed unmatched. CDR1 is MNHNS and CDR2 is SASEGT in the germline V gene. The length of the CDR3 is 21 residues. This receptor was identified in a human donor with basal cell carcinoma. This material consisted of PBMCs, taken after anti-PD-1 treatment. The chain carries TRBV6-1 and TRBJ2-3, with 12 nucleotides matching TRBD2. The CDR3 region is CASSEGMKGLAGGHLTDTQYF. CDR3 sequence (DNA): TGTGCCAGCAGTGAAGGAATGAAGGGGCTAGCGGGGGGGCACCTCACAGATACGCAGTATTTT.